This T cell receptor beta chain was obtained from a study of early T cells in non-severe SARS-CoV-2 infection. One entry per CDR3 protein results from TCRdb running MiXCR on the 5' RACE reads. The table has some 32,000 distinct CDR3 sequences, 5.7% seen once. This clonotype came up many times. This sequence originates from an adult who was a healthcare worker with PCR-confirmed SARS-CoV-2 infection or an uninfected control (not recorded which). The sequenced sample consisted of whole blood.

In nucleotides, the CDR3 is TGTGCCAGCAGCCTTCGACTAGCGCCCAACGAGCAGTACTTC. This codes for CASSLRLAPNEQYF. This chain links TRBV3-1 with TRBJ2-7; 8 bases match TRBD2. Germline CDR1 and CDR2: LGHDT and YNNKEL (reference sequence). The CDR3 spans 14 residues. The trim removed 4 bases at V and 5 bases at J, leaving 7 bases unmatched.